Described below is a single T cell receptor (beta chain) sequence and its context. Its target is not known. Germline CDR1 is MNHEY and CDR2 is SVGAGI. J gave up 5 bases and V 0 bases, and 6 bases lay outside the gene matches. This CDR3 contains 15 residues. These data originate in a study of cytomegalovirus exposure and HLA in healthy donors. PCR used 60 Vbeta primers and 13 Jbeta primers. The table came from immunoSEQ multiplex PCR; TCRdb's copy has only in-frame clones and leaves some out. The sample yields over 150,000 clones, 77% seen once. Whole-study results and caveats: Sequence variants that were highly shared formed a cluster that was likely a sequencing artifact.

Sequencing was performed on PBMCs. The clonotype originates from a young man in good health and CMV-seropositive. The chain joins TRBV6-5 to TRBJ2-5; 7 bases line up with TRBD1. For the CDR3, the DNA is TGTGCCAGCAGTTACTCGAGTACAGGGGTGGAGACCCAGTACTTC. Amino acids: CASSYSSTGVETQYF.